A single sample gave rise to the 3 T cell receptor beta chains below, sequenced in a study of identifying expanded T cells in peripheral blood. The table came from immunoSEQ multiplex PCR; TCRdb's copy has only in-frame clones and leaves some out. The top ten hold roughly 7.7% of the sample, which has 84,000 or so clones, approximately 90% seen once. What was sequenced was blood. The receptors shown here come from a person aged 18-70 years in good health.

The chain uses TRBV11-2 and TRBJ2-7, with TRBD1 matching 8 bases. Germline CDR1 is SGHAT and CDR2 is FQNNGV. This CDR3 region has 15 residues. The ends lost 1 base at V and 3 bases at J; junction bases unmatched: 5. The CDR3, as DNA: TGTGCCAGCAGCTTAGCAGGGGGCGCGAGCTACGAGCAGTACTTC. It encodes CASSLAGGASYEQYF.

This sequence joins TRBV5-1 and TRBJ1-2; D is perhaps TRBD1 (5 bases). The CDR3 is 15 residues long. CDR1 and CDR2 (germline): SGHRS, YFSETQ. V lost 1 base and J 1 base, leaving 11 bases between the germline ends. The DNA of the CDR3 is TGCGCCAGCAGCTTGTCAGCAGGGATTAACTATGGCTACACCTTC. It codes for CASSLSAGINYGYTF.

The chain is built from TRBV6-5 and TRBJ1-1; tentative D call: TRBD1 (5 bases). Germline V gene lookup returns CDR1 MNHEY and CDR2 SVGAGI. CDR3 length: 14 residues. V gave up 2 bases and J gave up 0 bases, with 7 bases separating them. The CDR3 loop is CASSYGGLNTEAFF. DNA for the CDR3: TGTGCCAGCAGTTACGGGGGATTGAACACTGAAGCTTTCTTT.